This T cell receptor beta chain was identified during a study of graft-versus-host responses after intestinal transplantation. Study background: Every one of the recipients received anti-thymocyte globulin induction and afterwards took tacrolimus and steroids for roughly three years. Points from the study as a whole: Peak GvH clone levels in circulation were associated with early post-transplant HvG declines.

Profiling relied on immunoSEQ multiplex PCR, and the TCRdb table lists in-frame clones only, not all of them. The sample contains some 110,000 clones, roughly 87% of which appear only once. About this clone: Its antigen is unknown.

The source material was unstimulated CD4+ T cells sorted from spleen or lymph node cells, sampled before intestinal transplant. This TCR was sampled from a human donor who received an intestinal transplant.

CDR3 region: CSEGSETQYF. CDR3 bases: TGCAGCGAGGGGTCGGAGACCCAGTACTTC. The rearrangement links TRBV29-1 to TRBJ2-5; weak D call: TRBD1 (5 bases). Germline V lookup: CDR1 SQVTM, CDR2 ANQGSEA. This CDR3 contains 10 residues. Deletions cut 7 bases from V and 5 bases from J, with 8 bases between.